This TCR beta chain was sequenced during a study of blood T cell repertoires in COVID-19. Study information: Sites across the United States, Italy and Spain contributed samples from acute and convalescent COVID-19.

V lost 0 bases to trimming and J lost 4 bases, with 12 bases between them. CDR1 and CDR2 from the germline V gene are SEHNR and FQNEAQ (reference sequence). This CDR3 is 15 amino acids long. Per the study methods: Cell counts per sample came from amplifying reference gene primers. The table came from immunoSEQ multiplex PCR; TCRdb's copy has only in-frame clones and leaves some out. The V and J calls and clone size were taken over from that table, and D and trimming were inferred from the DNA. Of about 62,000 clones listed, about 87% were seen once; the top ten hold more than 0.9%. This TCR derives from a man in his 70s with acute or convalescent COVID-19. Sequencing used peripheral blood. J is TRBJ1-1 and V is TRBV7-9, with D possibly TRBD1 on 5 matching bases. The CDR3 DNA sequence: TGTGCCAGCAGCTTAGCGAGCGGGGGAGGCACTGAAGCTTTCTTT. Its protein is CASSLASGGGTEAFF.